This TCR beta chain was recovered during a study of monozygotic twins with inflammatory bowel disease. The CDR3 is 14 residues long. CDR1 is DFQATT, CDR2 SNEGSKA, per germline (reference sequence). Each TCR library used about 3,600 ng of total RNA. During cDNA synthesis, UMIs that each contained a 6-nucleotide sample barcode were added by means of template switching. TCRdb reprocessed the 5' RACE reads and reports one entry per CDR3 protein, with no DNA. The sample holds a few hundred thousand distinct CDR3 sequences. Comment on this clonotype: Antigen specificity is unknown.

Study outcomes and limitations: Repertoire similarity did not separate concordant from discordant twins, possibly from limited power. Fewer clonotypes were shared with others by IBD patients than by healthy twins, especially with disease activity.

The chain is built from TRBV20-1 and TRBJ2-3; TCRdb picks TRBD2, but there is no DNA to check that call. Input material: blood. The receptor's source is a human donor with ulcerative colitis or Crohn's disease, or a healthy co-twin of an affected twin (not recorded which). The CDR3 loop is CSASPAVLTDTQYF.